This T cell receptor beta chain was documented in a study of cytomegalovirus exposure and HLA in healthy donors. Turning to the study itself: Researchers found that approximately 85% of about 400 genotyped donors fell within the Caucasian-associated ancestry cluster.

Broader study findings: The study assumed roughly uniform donor sequencing depth for presence/absence analyses. TCR sequences were mostly rare, though some public TCRs occurred in many donors. Fewer N-insertions than the roughly 670-donor mean were reportedly shown by an Asian-associated ancestry cluster in a later analysis.

Worth noting for this clone: Its cognate antigen is unknown.

A multiplex PCR was run with 60 Vbeta primers and 13 Jbeta primers. Here immunoSEQ multiplex PCR was the method, and the copy in TCRdb shows in-frame clones only, minus some. The sample has 150,000 to 200,000 clones, about 79% seen once. CDR3 length: 16 residues. The V segment lost 7 bases and the J segment 7 bases; nucleotides outside the gene matches: 11. CDR1 is WNHNN, CDR2 SYGVQD, per germline (reference sequence). This receptor was identified in a man in his forties or fifties in good health and CMV-seropositive. The V gene is TRBV10-1, the J gene TRBJ2-1; 12 bases are a match to TRBD1. Material for sequencing was PBMCs. The chain's CDR3 is CASTEKGQGAANEQFF. The CDR3 DNA reads TGCGCCAGCACCGAAAAGGGACAGGGGGCGGCAAATGAGCAGTTCTTC.